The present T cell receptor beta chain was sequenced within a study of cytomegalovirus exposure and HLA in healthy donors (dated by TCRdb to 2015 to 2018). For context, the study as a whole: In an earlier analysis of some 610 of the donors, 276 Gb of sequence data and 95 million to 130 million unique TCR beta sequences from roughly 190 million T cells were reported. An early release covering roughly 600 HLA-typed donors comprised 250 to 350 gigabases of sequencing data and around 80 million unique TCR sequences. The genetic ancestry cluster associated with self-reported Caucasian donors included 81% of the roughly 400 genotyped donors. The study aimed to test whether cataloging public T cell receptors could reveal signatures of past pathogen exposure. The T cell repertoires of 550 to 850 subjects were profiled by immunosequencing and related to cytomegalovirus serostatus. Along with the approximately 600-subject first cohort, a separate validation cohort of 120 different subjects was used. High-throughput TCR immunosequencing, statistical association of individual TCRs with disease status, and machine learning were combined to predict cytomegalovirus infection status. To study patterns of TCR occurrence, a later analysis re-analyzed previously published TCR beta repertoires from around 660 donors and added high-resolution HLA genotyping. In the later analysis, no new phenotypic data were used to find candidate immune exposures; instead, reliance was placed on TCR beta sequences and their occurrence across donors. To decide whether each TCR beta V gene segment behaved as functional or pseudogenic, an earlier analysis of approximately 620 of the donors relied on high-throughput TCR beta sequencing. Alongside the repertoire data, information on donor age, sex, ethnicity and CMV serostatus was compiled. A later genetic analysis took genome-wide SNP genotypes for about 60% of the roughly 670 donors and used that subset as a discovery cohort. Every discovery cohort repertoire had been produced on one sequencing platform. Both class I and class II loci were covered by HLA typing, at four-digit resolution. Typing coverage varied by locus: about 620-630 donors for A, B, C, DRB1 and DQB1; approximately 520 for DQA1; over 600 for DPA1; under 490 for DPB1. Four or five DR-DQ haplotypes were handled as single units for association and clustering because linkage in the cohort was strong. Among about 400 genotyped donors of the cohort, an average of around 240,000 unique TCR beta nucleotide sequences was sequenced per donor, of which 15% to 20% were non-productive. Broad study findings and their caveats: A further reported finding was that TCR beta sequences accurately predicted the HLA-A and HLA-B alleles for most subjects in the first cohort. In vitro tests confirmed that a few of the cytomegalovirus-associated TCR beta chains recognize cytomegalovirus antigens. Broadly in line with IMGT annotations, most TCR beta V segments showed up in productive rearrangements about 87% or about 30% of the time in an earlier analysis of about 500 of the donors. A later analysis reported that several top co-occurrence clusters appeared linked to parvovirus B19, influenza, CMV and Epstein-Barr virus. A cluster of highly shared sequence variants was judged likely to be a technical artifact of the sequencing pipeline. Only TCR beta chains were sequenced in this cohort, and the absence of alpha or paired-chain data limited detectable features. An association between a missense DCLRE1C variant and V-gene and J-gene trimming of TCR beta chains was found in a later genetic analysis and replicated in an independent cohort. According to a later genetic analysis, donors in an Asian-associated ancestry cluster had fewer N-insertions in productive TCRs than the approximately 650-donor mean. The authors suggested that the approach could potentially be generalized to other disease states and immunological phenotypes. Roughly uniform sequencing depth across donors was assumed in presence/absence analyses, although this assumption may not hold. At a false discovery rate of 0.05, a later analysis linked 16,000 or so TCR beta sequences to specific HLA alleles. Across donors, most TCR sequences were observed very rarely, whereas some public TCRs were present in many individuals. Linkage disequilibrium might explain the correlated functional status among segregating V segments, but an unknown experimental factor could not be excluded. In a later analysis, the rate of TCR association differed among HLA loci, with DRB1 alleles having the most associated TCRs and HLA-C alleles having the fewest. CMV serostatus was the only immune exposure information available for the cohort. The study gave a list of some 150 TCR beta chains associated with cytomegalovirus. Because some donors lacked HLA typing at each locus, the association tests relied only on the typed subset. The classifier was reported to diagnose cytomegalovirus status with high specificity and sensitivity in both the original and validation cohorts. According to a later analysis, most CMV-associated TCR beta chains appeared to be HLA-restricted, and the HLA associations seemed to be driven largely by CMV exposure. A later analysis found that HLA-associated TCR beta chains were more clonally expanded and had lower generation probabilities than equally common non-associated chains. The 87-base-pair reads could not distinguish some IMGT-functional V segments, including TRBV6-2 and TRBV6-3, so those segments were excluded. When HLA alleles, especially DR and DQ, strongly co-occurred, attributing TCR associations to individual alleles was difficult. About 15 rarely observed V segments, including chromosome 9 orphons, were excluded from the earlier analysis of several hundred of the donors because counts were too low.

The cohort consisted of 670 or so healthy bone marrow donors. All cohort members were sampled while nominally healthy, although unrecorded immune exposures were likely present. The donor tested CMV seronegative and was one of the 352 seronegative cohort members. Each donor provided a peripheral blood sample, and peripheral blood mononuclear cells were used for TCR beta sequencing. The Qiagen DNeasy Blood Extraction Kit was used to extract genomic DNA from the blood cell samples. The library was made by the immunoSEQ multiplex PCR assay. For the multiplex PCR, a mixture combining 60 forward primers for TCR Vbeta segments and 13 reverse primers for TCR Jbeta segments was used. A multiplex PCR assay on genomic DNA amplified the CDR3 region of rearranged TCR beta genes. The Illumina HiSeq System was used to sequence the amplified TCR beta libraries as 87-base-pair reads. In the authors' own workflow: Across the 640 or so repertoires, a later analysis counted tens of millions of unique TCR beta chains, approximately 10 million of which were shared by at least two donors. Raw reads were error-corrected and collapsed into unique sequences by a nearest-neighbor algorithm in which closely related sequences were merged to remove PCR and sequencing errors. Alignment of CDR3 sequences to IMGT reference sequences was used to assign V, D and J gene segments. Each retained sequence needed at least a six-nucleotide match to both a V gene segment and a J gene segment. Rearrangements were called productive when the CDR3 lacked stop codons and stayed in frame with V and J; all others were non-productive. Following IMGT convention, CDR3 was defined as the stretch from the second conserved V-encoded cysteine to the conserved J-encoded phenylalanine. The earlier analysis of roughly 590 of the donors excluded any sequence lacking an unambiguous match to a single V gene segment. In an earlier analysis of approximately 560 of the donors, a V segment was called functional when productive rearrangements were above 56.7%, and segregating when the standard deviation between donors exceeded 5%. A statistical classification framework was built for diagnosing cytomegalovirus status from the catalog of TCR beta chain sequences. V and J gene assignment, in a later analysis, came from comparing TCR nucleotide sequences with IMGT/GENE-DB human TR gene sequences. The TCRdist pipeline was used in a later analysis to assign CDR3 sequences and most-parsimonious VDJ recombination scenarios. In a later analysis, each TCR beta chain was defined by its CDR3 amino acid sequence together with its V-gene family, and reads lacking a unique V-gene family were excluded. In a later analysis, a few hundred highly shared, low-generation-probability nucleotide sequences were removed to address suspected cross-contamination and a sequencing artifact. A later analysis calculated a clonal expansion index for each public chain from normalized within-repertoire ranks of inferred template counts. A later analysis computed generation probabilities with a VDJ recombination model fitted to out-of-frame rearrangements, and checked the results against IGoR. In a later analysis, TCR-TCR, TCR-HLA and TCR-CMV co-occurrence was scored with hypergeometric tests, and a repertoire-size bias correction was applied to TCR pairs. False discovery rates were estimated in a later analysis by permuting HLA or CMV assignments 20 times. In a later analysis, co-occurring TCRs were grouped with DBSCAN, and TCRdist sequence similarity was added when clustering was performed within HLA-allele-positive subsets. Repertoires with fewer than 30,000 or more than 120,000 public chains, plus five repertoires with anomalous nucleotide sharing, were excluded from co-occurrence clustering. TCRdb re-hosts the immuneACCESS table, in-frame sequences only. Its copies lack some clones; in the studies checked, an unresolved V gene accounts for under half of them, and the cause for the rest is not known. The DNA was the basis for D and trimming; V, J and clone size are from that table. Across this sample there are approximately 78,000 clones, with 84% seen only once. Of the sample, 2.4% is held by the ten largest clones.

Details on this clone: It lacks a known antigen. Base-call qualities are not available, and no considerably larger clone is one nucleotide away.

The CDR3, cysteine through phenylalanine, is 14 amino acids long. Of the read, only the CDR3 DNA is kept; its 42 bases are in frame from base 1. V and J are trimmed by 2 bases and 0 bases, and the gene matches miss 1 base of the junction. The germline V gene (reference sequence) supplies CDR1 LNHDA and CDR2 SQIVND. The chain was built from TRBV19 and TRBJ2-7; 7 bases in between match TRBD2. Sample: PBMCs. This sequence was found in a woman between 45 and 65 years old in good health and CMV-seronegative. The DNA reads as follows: TGTGCCAGTAGTATAAGCGGGGCCTCCTACGAGCAGTACTTC. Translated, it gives CASSISGASYEQYF.